This T cell receptor (beta chain) was sequenced for a study of neurological immune-mediated disorders. This CDR3 comprises 15 residues. The germline V gene encodes CDR1 SGHDT and CDR2 YYEEEE. V trimming: 2 bases; J trimming: 8 bases; junction bases outside the gene matches: 10. Ten or more counts support this clonotype. The antigen is undetermined. General study results and limits: While HTLV-1-associated myelopathy showed the greatest TCR clonal expansion, multiple sclerosis showed the least, falling below healthy controls.

The method for making cDNA was 5'RACE, and it used 10-nucleotide random UMIs. From the 5' RACE reads, TCRdb called clonotypes with MiXCR, one entry per CDR3 protein. The table includes about 36,000 distinct CDR3 sequences, around a tenth detected once. The material sequenced was PBMCs. The rearrangement joins TRBV5-6 to TRBJ2-1; 7 bases map to TRBD1. The TCR originated in a woman in her twenties or thirties with HTLV-1-associated myelopathy (HAM/TSP). The CDR3: CASSFRQGRGYEQFF. The CDR3 nucleotides are TGTGCCAGCAGCTTTAGACAGGGTAGGGGATATGAGCAGTTCTTC.